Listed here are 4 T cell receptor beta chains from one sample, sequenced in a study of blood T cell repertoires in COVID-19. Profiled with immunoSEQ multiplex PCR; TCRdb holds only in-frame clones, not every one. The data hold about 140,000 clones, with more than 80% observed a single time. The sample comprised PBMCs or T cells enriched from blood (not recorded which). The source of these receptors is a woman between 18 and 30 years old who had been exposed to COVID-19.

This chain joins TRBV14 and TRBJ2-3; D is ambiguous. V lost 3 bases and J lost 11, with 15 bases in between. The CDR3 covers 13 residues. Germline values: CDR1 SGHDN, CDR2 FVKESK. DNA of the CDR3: TGTGCCAGCAGCCAGATCGCCCTTCCTAGGCAGTATTTT. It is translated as CASSQIALPRQYF.

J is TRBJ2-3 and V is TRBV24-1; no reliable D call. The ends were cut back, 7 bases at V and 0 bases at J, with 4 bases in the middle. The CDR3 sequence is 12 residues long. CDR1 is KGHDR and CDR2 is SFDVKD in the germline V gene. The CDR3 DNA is TGTGCCACCAGCCAGAGCACAGATACGCAGTATTTT. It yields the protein CATSQSTDTQYF.

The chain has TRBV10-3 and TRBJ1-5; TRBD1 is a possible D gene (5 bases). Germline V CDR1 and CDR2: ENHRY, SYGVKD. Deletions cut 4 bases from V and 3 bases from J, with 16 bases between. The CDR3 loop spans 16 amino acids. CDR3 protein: CAISGEGAGLNQPQHF. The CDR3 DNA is TGTGCCATCAGTGGGGAAGGGGCAGGGCTCAATCAGCCCCAGCATTTT.

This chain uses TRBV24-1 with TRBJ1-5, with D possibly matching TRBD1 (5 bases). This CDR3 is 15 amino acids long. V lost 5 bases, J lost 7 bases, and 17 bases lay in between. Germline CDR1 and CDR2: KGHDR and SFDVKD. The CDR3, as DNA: TGTGCCACCAGTGTAGGAGGGGTGTCGGGCCAGCCCCAGCATTTT. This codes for CATSVGGVSGQPQHF.